Listed here is a single T cell receptor beta chain. Axillary draining lymph nodes of breast cancer patients supplied the node samples. MiXCR, run by TCRdb on the multiplex PCR reads, gives a single entry per CDR3 protein. The data contain roughly 120,000 distinct CDR3 sequences, 15% to 20% of them singletons. These data are taken from a study of breast tumors, draining lymph nodes, adjacent tissues. CDR1 is LGHDT and CDR2 is YNNKEL in the germline V gene (reference sequence). The V end was cut by 4 bases, the J end by 7 bases, with 10 bases between. The CDR3 runs to 13 residues. The clonotype comes from a female donor with breast cancer. Some clones in this sample may be carry-over from other donors' samples. The sequenced sample was axillary lymph node tissue. The J gene is TRBJ2-2, the V gene TRBV3-1; D remains unclear. The chain's CDR3 is CASSPVPYGELFF. Here the CDR3 DNA reads TGTGCCAGCAGCCCGGTACCCTACGGGGAGCTGTTTTTT.